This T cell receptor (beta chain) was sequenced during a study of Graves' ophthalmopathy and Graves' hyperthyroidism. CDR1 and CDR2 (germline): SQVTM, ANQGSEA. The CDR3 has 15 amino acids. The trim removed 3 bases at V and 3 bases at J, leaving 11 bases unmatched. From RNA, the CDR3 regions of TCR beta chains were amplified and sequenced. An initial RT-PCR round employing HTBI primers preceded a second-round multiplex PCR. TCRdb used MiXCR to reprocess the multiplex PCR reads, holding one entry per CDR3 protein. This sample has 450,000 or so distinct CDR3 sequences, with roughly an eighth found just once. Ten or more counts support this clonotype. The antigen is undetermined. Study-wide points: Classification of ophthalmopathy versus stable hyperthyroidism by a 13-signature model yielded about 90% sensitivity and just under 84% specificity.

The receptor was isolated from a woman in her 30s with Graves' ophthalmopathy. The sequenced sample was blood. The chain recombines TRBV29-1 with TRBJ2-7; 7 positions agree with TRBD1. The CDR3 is CSVELQRQGDYEQYF. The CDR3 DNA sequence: TGCAGCGTTGAGCTCCAGCGACAGGGAGACTACGAGCAGTACTTC.